This T cell receptor (beta chain) was recorded in a study of T cell responses to AZD1222 COVID-19 vaccine. Whole-study results and caveats: Repertoires were collected only later (after the peak T cell response had occurred).

Germline CDR1 and CDR2: SGHTA and FQGNSA. The length of the CDR3 is 13 residues. Trimming cost V 2 bases and J 3 bases, with 8 bases left between them. In the case of this clone: The antigen is undetermined.

This table comes from immunoSEQ multiplex PCR, and its TCRdb copy is limited to in-frame clones, with some not included. The sample lists roughly 170,000 clones, just under 95% occurring once. The clonotype comes from an adult in good health. The material sequenced was peripheral blood, taken on day 0 of AZD1222 vaccination. This sequence joins TRBV7-2 and TRBJ2-7; D ambiguous. CDR3: CASSLSRGYEQYF. The CDR3 coding sequence is TGTGCCAGCAGCTTAAGTAGAGGCTACGAGCAGTACTTC. The full variable domain, its missing parts supplied by reference TRBV7-2 and TRBJ2-7, is GAGVSQSPSNKVTEKGKDVELRCDPISGHTALYWYRQSLGQGLEFLIYFQGNSAPDKSGLPSDRFSAERTGGSVSTLTIQRTQQEDSAVYLCASSLSRGYEQYFGPGTRLTVT.